This TCR beta chain was documented in a study of cytomegalovirus exposure and HLA in healthy donors. Turning to the study itself: Approximately 80 million unique TCRs, all from HLA-typed donors, were included in an early release of the data. Across under 450 genotyped donors, about 86% landed in the Caucasian-associated ancestry cluster.

The CDR3 runs to 15 residues. V was clipped by 3 bases and J by 6 bases; unmatched bases: 4. Per germline, CDR1 WSHSY and CDR2 SAAADI. This clone was seen only a few times. What it binds is unknown. Vbeta (60) and Jbeta (13) primers were used in the PCR. Only in-frame clones appear in the TCRdb table, and some are missing; sequencing was by immunoSEQ multiplex PCR. Here the sample spans around 200,000 clones, 75% to 90% being singletons. Study-level points and caveats: There were some public TCRs occurring in many donors, but most TCR sequences were rare. According to the study, 180 or so TCR beta chains were cytomegalovirus-associated.

The chain recombines TRBV10-2 with TRBJ2-3, with 12 bases matching TRBD2. The source material was PBMCs. The TCR originated in a woman in her twenties or thirties in good health and CMV-seronegative. DNA for the CDR3: TGCGCCAGCAGTGATCTAGCGGGAGGGATGGATACGCAGTATTTT. Its translation is CASSDLAGGMDTQYF.